Presented here are 9 T cell receptor beta chains from one specimen sequenced in a study of T cell responses to AZD1222 COVID-19 vaccine. Sequencing used immunoSEQ multiplex PCR; TCRdb keeps in-frame clones, though not all of them. The table has roughly 96,000 clones, more than 75% seen once. The sequences come from peripheral blood, collected on day 0 of AZD1222 vaccination. The origin of the receptors is an adult in good health.

The chain carries TRBV7-3 and TRBJ2-2, with 10 nucleotides matching TRBD1. The CDR3 has 16 residues. CDR1 is SGHTA and CDR2 is FQGTGA in the germline V gene. V lost 0 bases to trimming and J lost 7 bases; unmatched junction nucleotides: 5. The CDR3 is CASSLTSGTGDGELFF. DNA for the CDR3: TGTGCCAGCAGCTTAACCTCCGGGACAGGGGACGGGGAGCTGTTTTTT.

V gene TRBV2 combines with J gene TRBJ2-7, with 7 bases lining up with TRBD2. The CDR3 totals 14 residues. Germline CDR1 reads SNHLY; CDR2 reads FYNNEI. V was clipped by 4 bases and J by 0 bases; unmatched bases: 3. Here the CDR3 DNA reads TGTGCCAGCAGTGTCGGGGGGAACTCCTACGAGCAGTACTTC. This translates into CASSVGGNSYEQYF.

This chain links TRBV5-4 with TRBJ1-2, with D possibly being TRBD1 (5 bases). Germline V gene sequence: CDR1 SGHNT, CDR2 YYREEE (reference sequence). The CDR3 loop spans 13 amino acids. V lost 0 bases and J lost 6, with 9 bases in between. This CDR3 reads CASSLDGTHGYTF. The DNA of the CDR3 is TGTGCCAGCAGCTTGGACGGGACCCATGGCTACACCTTC.

The chain employs TRBV28 and TRBJ2-7; 9 bases are a match to TRBD2. Germline values: CDR1 MDHEN, CDR2 SYDVKM. Losses at the gene ends were 3 bases for V and 12 bases for J; bases not matched to a gene: 15. The CDR3 has 15 residues. The CDR3 sequence is CASSLYGLAGIRLYF. The CDR3 DNA sequence: TGTGCCAGCAGTTTGTACGGGCTAGCGGGAATAAGGCTGTACTTC.

The chain recombines TRBV19 with TRBJ1-4; D not certain. V was pared by 5 bases and J by 1 base, with 17 bases between. CDR1 and CDR2 (germline): LNHDA, SQIVND (reference sequence). The CDR3 loop spans 17 amino acids. DNA of the CDR3: TGTGCCAGTAGTCGGAAGGGAGGCGGAAGAACTAATGAAAAACTGTTTTTT. This encodes CASSRKGGGRTNEKLFF.

J is TRBJ1-2 and V is TRBV5-5; no firm D call. Trimming took off 0 bases at V and 0 bases at J, with 9 bases between the two ends. The germline gives CDR1 SGHKS, CDR2 YYEKEE (reference sequence). The length of the CDR3 is 15 residues. The DNA of the CDR3 is TGTGCCAGCAGCTTGGTGGCAGAAACTAACTATGGCTACACCTTC. Its protein is CASSLVAETNYGYTF.

CDR3 residues: CASSQDFLYGYTF. The CDR3 nucleotides read TGCGCCAGCAGCCAAGACTTTCTCTACGGCTACACCTTC. J is TRBJ1-2 and V is TRBV4-1; the D is unclear. Germline CDR1 reads MGHRA; CDR2 reads YSYEKL. V was pared by 0 bases and J by 8 bases, with 10 bases between. The CDR3 is made up of 13 amino acids.

This clone was found a few times. V gene TRBV6-4 combines with J gene TRBJ2-3; D might be TRBD2 (6 bases). The CDR3 contains 14 residues. The germline gives CDR1 MRHNA, CDR2 SNTAGT. The V gene lost 1 base and the J gene lost 4 bases, with 9 bases spanning the gap. The CDR3 DNA is TGTGCCAGCAGTGACTTGGAGGGATCAGATACGCAGTATTTT. Amino acid sequence: CASSDLEGSDTQYF.

The V call is TRBV30, the J call TRBJ1-1; unclear D gene. CDR1 is GTSNPN and CDR2 is SVGIG in the germline V gene (reference sequence). Trimming left V 5 bases short and J 2 bases short, with 12 bases between. This CDR3 is 13 amino acids long. The CDR3, as DNA: TGTGCCTGGGCCAAAAAAGACAACACTGAAGCTTTCTTT. This gives the protein CAWAKKDNTEAFF.